The clone carrying this T cell receptor (beta chain) has just one count. The sample comes from a study of blood T cell repertoires in COVID-19. The overall study: COVID-19 samples collected from the United States, Italy and Spain covered acute and convalescent phases. From T cells, B-cell-depleted T cells, or PBMCs came the material, which was cDNA or gDNA.

As originally analysed: Quantification of nucleated cells was approximated via reference gene primer amplification. Profiled with immunoSEQ multiplex PCR; TCRdb holds only in-frame clones, not every one. V and J calls plus clone size are reproduced from that table; the DNA served to infer D and trimming. The sample shows around 170,000 clones, approximately 79% of them seen only once. The ends lost 4 bases at V and 3 bases at J; junction bases unmatched: 3. The CDR3 has 14 residues. Germline V gene sequence: CDR1 GTSNPN, CDR2 SVGIG (reference sequence). The chain uses TRBV30 and TRBJ2-2; 9 nucleotides align to TRBD2. Sequencing was done on a sample of peripheral blood. This receptor was taken from a woman of 80 years or more with acute or convalescent COVID-19. The CDR3 DNA sequence: TGTGCCTGGATTAGCGGGAGCTACACCGGGGAGCTGTTTTTT. Translation gives CAWISGSYTGELFF.